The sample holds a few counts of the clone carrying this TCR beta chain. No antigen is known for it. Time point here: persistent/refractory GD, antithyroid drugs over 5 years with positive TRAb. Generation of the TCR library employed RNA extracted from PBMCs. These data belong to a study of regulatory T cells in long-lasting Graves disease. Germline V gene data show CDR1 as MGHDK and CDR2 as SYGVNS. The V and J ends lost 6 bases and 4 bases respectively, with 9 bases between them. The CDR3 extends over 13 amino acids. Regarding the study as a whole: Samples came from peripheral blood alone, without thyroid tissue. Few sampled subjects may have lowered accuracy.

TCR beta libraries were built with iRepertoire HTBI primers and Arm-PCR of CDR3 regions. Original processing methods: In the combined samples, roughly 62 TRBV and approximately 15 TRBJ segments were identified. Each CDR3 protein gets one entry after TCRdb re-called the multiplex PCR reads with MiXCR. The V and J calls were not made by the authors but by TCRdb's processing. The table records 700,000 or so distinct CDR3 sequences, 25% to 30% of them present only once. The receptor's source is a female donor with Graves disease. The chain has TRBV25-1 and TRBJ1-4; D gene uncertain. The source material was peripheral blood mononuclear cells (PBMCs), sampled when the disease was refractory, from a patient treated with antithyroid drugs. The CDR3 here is CASSLVLNEKLFF. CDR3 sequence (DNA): TGTGCCAGCAGCCTAGTTCTTAATGAAAAACTGTTTTTT.